What follows is one TCR beta chain and its context. No antigen is known for it. The germline CDR1 and CDR2 sequences are LGHDT and YNNKEL (reference sequence). This CDR3 has 11 amino acids. The V end was cut by 3 bases, the J end by 8 bases, with 7 bases between. Using immunoSEQ multiplex PCR, the repertoire was profiled, and TCRdb retains in-frame clones only, with some absent. The sample contains 150,000 to 200,000 clones, about 90% of which appear only once. This entry belongs to a study of T cell responses to AZD1222 COVID-19 vaccine. Findings of the study overall: A mostly white British donor set with more females was recruited, and clonal diversity was possibly underestimated.

The TCR comes from an adult who received the AZD1222 COVID-19 vaccine. This specimen consisted of peripheral blood, obtained 28 days after the second AZD1222 dose. The rearrangement joins TRBV3-1 (or the pseudogene TRBV3-2) to TRBJ1-1; D unclear. In DNA, the CDR3 is TGTGCCAGCAGCCAGGGCAGCGAAGCTTTCTTT. Its protein is CASSQGSEAFF.